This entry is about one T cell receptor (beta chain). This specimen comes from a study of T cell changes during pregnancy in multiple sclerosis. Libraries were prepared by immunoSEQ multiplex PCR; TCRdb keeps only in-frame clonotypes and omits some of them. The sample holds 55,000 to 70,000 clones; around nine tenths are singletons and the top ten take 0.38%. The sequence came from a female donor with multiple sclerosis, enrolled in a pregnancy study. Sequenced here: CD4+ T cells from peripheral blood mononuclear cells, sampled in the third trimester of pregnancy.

In DNA, the CDR3 is TGCAGCGCGACGGGGTTAGCCAAAAACATTCAGTACTTC. Translated, it gives CSATGLAKNIQYF. The gene calls are TRBV29-1 and TRBJ2-4; D is perhaps TRBD2 (5 bases). CDR1 is SQVTM, CDR2 ANQGSEA, per germline. V lost 7 bases, J lost 0 bases, and 10 bases lay in between. There are 13 residues in the CDR3.